Shown below are 32 T cell receptor beta chains from a single sample sequenced in a study of cytomegalovirus exposure and HLA in healthy donors. 13 Jbeta primers and 60 Vbeta primers were used for the PCR. TCRdb keeps only in-frame clones here, not all; method: immunoSEQ multiplex PCR. The repertoire holds some 140,000 clones, 70% to 90% seen once, with 5.6% in the top ten. Sequenced sample: PBMCs. These receptor sequences come from a woman between 40 and 50 years old in good health and CMV-seropositive.

The rearrangement uses TRBV19 and TRBJ1-5; D remains unclear. The V gene lost 7 bases and the J gene lost 3 bases, with 16 bases spanning the gap. The CDR3 extends over 15 amino acids. Looked up from germline, CDR1 is LNHDA and CDR2 is SQIVND (reference sequence). The CDR3 here is CASTGQAVFNQPQHF. The DNA of the CDR3 is TGTGCCAGTACAGGTCAGGCCGTGTTCAATCAGCCCCAGCATTTT.

J is TRBJ1-3 and V is TRBV6-1, with D unclear. The length of the CDR3 is 16 residues. Per the germline V gene, CDR1 is MNHNS and CDR2 is SASEGT. V was shortened by 0 bases and J by 0 bases, with 9 bases between the two germline ends. CDR3 region: CASSEAQTYSGNTIYF. CDR3 DNA sequence: TGTGCCAGCAGTGAAGCCCAAACATACTCTGGAAACACCATATATTTT.

CDR3 coding DNA: TGTGCCAGCAGCAGGACAGTTAATCAGCCCCAGCATTTT. It is translated as CASSRTVNQPQHF. V usage is TRBV7-6 and J usage is TRBJ1-5; possibly TRBD1 for D (6 bases). This CDR3 contains 13 residues. Looked up from germline, CDR1 is SGHVS and CDR2 is FNYEAQ. Trimming cost V 5 bases and J 4 bases, with 9 bases left between them.

The genes are TRBV19 and TRBJ2-3, with D possibly matching TRBD1 (6 bases). Germline lookup yields CDR1 LNHDA and CDR2 SQIVND (reference sequence). There are 17 residues in the CDR3. Trimming shortened V by 5 bases and J by 5 bases, and 23 bases separated the two germline ends. The CDR3 nucleotides read TGTGCCAGTAGTCTCAACAGGGCCCGCACAGAACGAGATACGCAGTATTTT. The encoded protein is CASSLNRARTERDTQYF.

The chain recombines TRBV6-7 with TRBJ1-2; D perhaps matches TRBD1 (5 bases). TRBV6-7 belongs to the ORF category, with a function that is uncertain. V lost 0 bases and J lost 4, with 18 bases in between. This CDR3 is built from 17 residues. This CDR3 reads CASSYSTGDWISYGYTF. CDR3 nucleotides: TGTGCCAGCAGTTACTCGACGGGGGACTGGATCTCCTATGGCTACACCTTC.

The chain recombines TRBV29-1 with TRBJ2-3, with TRBD2 matching over 14 bases. Germline V gives CDR1 SQVTM, CDR2 ANQGSEA. J gave up 5 bases and V 6 bases, and 7 bases lay outside the gene matches. CDR3 size: 15 residues. The CDR3 reads CSVRLAGGSGDTQYF. The CDR3 nucleotides read TGCAGCGTGAGACTAGCGGGAGGGAGTGGAGATACGCAGTATTTT.

The gene calls are TRBV2 and TRBJ1-1; perhaps TRBD1 as D (5 bases). Germline V gene data show CDR1 as SNHLY and CDR2 as FYNNEI. The CDR3 is made up of 14 amino acids. The V and J ends lost 5 bases and 2 bases respectively, with 12 bases between them. For the CDR3, the DNA is TGTGCCAGCAGTCCCTTGACAGTAAACACTGAAGCTTTCTTT. Encoded protein: CASSPLTVNTEAFF.

The CDR3 sequence is CASSPRTSGNHEQFF. CDR3 sequence (DNA): TGTGCCAGCAGCCCCCGGACTAGCGGGAACCATGAGCAGTTCTTC. This chain connects TRBV11-3 to TRBJ2-1, with TRBD2 matching 12 bases. The CDR3 is made up of 15 amino acids. Germline values: CDR1 SGHNT, CDR2 YENEEA. V dropped 5 bases and J dropped 8; count of bases not matched to a gene: 7.

This clone has just one count. The chain links TRBV5-1 to TRBJ2-1, with TRBD2 matching 8 bases. Germline V CDR1 and CDR2: SGHRS, YFSETQ. The CDR3 is made up of 14 amino acids. V lost 4 bases, J lost 7 bases, and 7 bases stayed unmatched. CDR3 protein: CASSPGAGGNEQFF. Here the CDR3 DNA reads TGCGCCAGCAGCCCCGGGGCGGGGGGTAATGAGCAGTTCTTC. Looking up the rest from reference TRBV5-1 and TRBJ2-1 gives the full variable domain: KAGVTQTPRYLIKTRGQQVTLSCSPISGHRSVSWYQQTPGQGLQFLFEYFSETQRNKGNFPGRFSGRQFSNSRSEMNVSTLELGDSALYLCASSPGAGGNEQFFGPGTRLTVL.

This clone showed up just once. The gene calls are TRBV9 and TRBJ1-2; 7 bases agree with TRBD1. CDR3 length: 16 amino acids. Germline V gene sequence: CDR1 SGDLS, CDR2 YYNGEE. The trim removed 5 bases at V and 3 bases at J, leaving 13 bases unmatched. CDR3 sequence: CASSYGQALSYYGYTF. CDR3 nucleotide sequence: TGTGCCAGCAGTTACGGACAGGCCCTTAGCTACTATGGCTACACCTTC. Filled out from reference TRBV9 and TRBJ1-2, the complete variable domain reads DSGVTQTPKHLITATGQRVTLRCSPRSGDLSVYWYQQSLDQGLQFLIQYYNGEERAKGNILERFSAQQFPDLHSELNLSSLELGDSALYFCASSYGQALSYYGYTFGSGTRLTVV.

V and J are TRBV29-1 and TRBJ2-7; 8 bases map to TRBD1. Germline V lookup: CDR1 SQVTM, CDR2 ANQGSEA. The CDR3 totals 13 residues. The J segment lost 2 bases and the V segment lost 6 bases, leaving 6 bases of the junction unmatched. As DNA, the CDR3 is TGCAGCGTCCGACAGGGGTCCACCTACGAGCAGTACTTC. Translated: CSVRQGSTYEQYF.

CDR3 coding DNA: TGTGCCAGCAGCGCATACAGGGTGCTGATCCCTGGAAACACCATATATTTT. Translated: CASSAYRVLIPGNTIYF. The rearrangement uses TRBV7-8 and TRBJ1-3; D perhaps matches TRBD1 (6 bases). The CDR3 spans 17 residues. V was pared by 5 bases and J by 2 bases, with 19 bases between. Germline values: CDR1 SGHVS, CDR2 FQNEAQ.

The rearrangement uses TRBV30 and TRBJ1-3; no clear D gene. V lost 2 bases to trimming and J lost 0 bases, with 14 bases between them. The CDR3 loop spans 16 amino acids. Germline V gene sequence: CDR1 GTSNPN, CDR2 SVGIG (reference sequence). The CDR3 loop reads CAWSLSGSHSGNTIYF. For the CDR3, the DNA is TGTGCCTGGAGTTTGTCGGGGAGCCACTCTGGAAACACCATATATTTT.

The V call is TRBV6-4, the J call TRBJ1-3; 7 bases are shared with TRBD1. The junction had 8 bases not matched to a gene; V was cut back by 6 bases and J by 6 bases. The CDR3 has 14 residues. Germline V lookup: CDR1 MRHNA, CDR2 SNTAGT. CDR3 residues: CASRKTGNENTIYF. The CDR3, as DNA: TGTGCCAGCAGGAAGACAGGGAACGAAAACACCATATATTTT.

V gene TRBV28 combines with J gene TRBJ2-3, with D perhaps matching TRBD2 (6 bases). V lost 6 bases to trimming and J lost 2 bases, with 15 bases between them. CDR1 is MDHEN, CDR2 SYDVKM, per germline. This CDR3 region has 15 residues. The CDR3 loop reads CASSSTPSVTDTQYF. The CDR3 nucleotides are TGTGCCAGCAGCTCCACCCCTAGCGTCACAGATACGCAGTATTTT.

V gene TRBV28 combines with J gene TRBJ2-7, with TRBD1 matching 8 bases. Germline-derived CDR1 and CDR2 are MDHEN and SYDVKM. J was trimmed by 3 bases and V by 7 bases; bases with no gene match: 11. This CDR3 spans 15 amino acids. CDR3 in DNA: TGTGCCAGCACCATCGGACAGGGTATATACTACGAGCAGTACTTC. Translated: CASTIGQGIYYEQYF. Drawing the rest from reference TRBV28 and TRBJ2-7, the complete variable domain is DVKVTQSSRYLVKRTGEKVFLECVQDMDHENMFWYRQDPGLGLRLIYFSYDVKMKEKGDIPEGYSVSREKKERFSLILESASTNQTSMYLCASTIGQGIYYEQYFGPGTRLTVT.

This clone was seen more than once but under ten times. This sequence joins TRBV4-1 and TRBJ2-1; D possibly corresponds to TRBD2 (5 bases). CDR1 is MGHRA and CDR2 is YSYEKL in the germline V gene. The V end was cut by 6 bases, the J end by 1 base, with 22 bases between. This CDR3 has 18 residues. CDR3 in DNA: TGCGCCAGCAGACTAGACCTCGTGGGAGTGGGGTCCTACAATGAGCAGTTCTTC. Amino acid sequence: CASRLDLVGVGSYNEQFF.

The chain employs TRBV2 and TRBJ1-4, with D possibly being TRBD1 (5 bases). Per germline, CDR1 SNHLY and CDR2 FYNNEI. Trimming removed 4 bases from V and 0 bases from J, with 9 bases in between. CDR3 length: 15 amino acids. As DNA, the CDR3 is TGTGCCAGCAGTGGGGGGGTCGCAACTAATGAAAAACTGTTTTTT. Translation: CASSGGVATNEKLFF.

The CDR3 coding sequence is TGTGCCTCCGAGTCCTACGAGCAGTACTTC. This gives the protein CASESYEQYF. The chain combines TRBV25-1 with TRBJ2-7; D ambiguous. The CDR3 length is 10 residues. The V gene lost 11 bases and the J gene lost 1 base, with 6 bases spanning the gap. Germline V gene sequence: CDR1 MGHDK, CDR2 SYGVNS.

The rearrangement joins TRBV5-1 to TRBJ2-1; the D gene is possibly TRBD2 (6 bases). Germline V gene lookup returns CDR1 SGHRS and CDR2 YFSETQ. V was cut by 0 bases and J by 8 bases, with 12 bases left in between. The CDR3 totals 14 residues. The CDR3 DNA is TGCGCCAGCAGCTTGGTGGAGACTAGTCATGAGCAGTTCTTC. This encodes CASSLVETSHEQFF.

In DNA form, the CDR3 reads TGTGCCAGCAGCGCCGGGAGAGCCAACAATGAGCAGTTCTTC. Amino acids: CASSAGRANNEQFF. The chain employs TRBV13 and TRBJ2-1; possible D gene TRBD2, 6 bases. The germline CDR1 and CDR2 sequences are PRHDT and FYEKMQ (reference sequence). The CDR3 extends over 14 amino acids. V lost 5 bases and J lost 5, with 13 bases in between. The full variable domain, in which reference TRBV13 and TRBJ2-1 provide the parts outside the CDR3, is AAGVIQSPRHLIKEKRETATLKCYPIPRHDTVYWYQQGPGQDPQFLISFYEKMQSDKGSIPDRFSAQQFSDYHSELNMSSLELGDSALYFCASSAGRANNEQFFGPGTRLTVL.

This clone was observed a handful of times. The gene calls are TRBV7-6 and TRBJ2-7, with D hard to call. Germline values: CDR1 SGHVS, CDR2 FNYEAQ. Trimming removed 5 bases at V and 7 bases at J, with 18 bases between. The length of the CDR3 is 14 residues. The CDR3 reads CASSPEHRSREQYF. Here the CDR3 DNA reads TGTGCCAGCAGCCCCGAACACCGTTCTAGGGAGCAGTACTTC.

This rearrangement joins TRBV27 to TRBJ2-3, with TRBD2 matching over 9 bases. V gave up 9 bases and J gave up 0 bases; unmatched junction bases: 4. Germline V gene lookup returns CDR1 MNHEY and CDR2 SMNVEV (reference sequence). This CDR3 spans 14 amino acids. This chain's CDR3 is CASRTSVSTDTQYF. CDR3 sequence (DNA): TGTGCCAGTAGGACTAGCGTAAGCACAGATACGCAGTATTTT.

This clone showed up just a few times. The sample carries other DNA sequences with the same CDR3. This chain connects TRBV5-6 to TRBJ2-5; no reliable D call. The V and J ends lost 0 bases and 4 bases respectively, with 4 bases between them. This CDR3 is 12 amino acids long. The germline CDR1 and CDR2 sequences are SGHDT and YYEEEE. DNA of the CDR3: TGTGCCAGCAGCTTGGATAGAGAGACCCAGTACTTC. This translates into CASSLDRETQYF.

The chain joins TRBV30 to TRBJ2-5; possibly TRBD1 for D (6 bases). Near its end, the DNA agrees better with TRBJ2-7, so the J call may be wrong. CDR1 is GTSNPN, CDR2 SVGIG, per germline (reference sequence). CDR3 length equals 13 residues. In DNA form, the CDR3 reads TGTGCCTGGTCGACAGGAAGAGGCCACGAGCAGTACTTC. Translation: CAWSTGRGHEQYF.

The J gene is TRBJ2-5, the V gene TRBV11-3; 9 bases map to TRBD1. Germline CDR1 reads SGHNT; CDR2 reads YENEEA. This CDR3 is 15 amino acids long. V lost 5 bases and J lost 5; bases outside the gene matches: 9. Written as DNA, the CDR3 is TGTGCCAGCAGCCGATCCACAGGGGGCCGGGAGACCCAGTACTTC. The encoded protein is CASSRSTGGRETQYF.

To note about this clone: Other DNA sequences in the same sample also yield this CDR3. The genes are TRBV5-1 and TRBJ2-1; the D gene is possibly TRBD1 (6 bases). The CDR3 sequence is 15 residues long. V dropped 0 bases and J dropped 4 bases, with 11 bases sitting between them. CDR1 and CDR2 from the germline V gene are SGHRS and YFSETQ. CDR3 nucleotides: TGCGCCAGCAGCTTGGTCCAGGGGATATACAATGAGCAGTTCTTC. This gives the protein CASSLVQGIYNEQFF.

The rearrangement links TRBV11-2 to TRBJ2-1, with TRBD2 matching 7 bases. Germline V gene sequence: CDR1 SGHAT, CDR2 FQNNGV. V shed 4 bases, J shed 8 bases, and the junction held 17 bases outside the gene matches. This CDR3 has 17 residues. This CDR3 is CASSSHLAVGGLHEQFF. CDR3 DNA: TGTGCCAGCAGCTCCCATCTAGCGGTGGGAGGTTTACATGAGCAGTTCTTC.

The table lists this clone with a count of one. V is TRBV6-1 and J is TRBJ2-3; D possibly corresponds to TRBD2 (6 bases). CDR3 length equals 14 residues. The ends were cut back, 8 bases at V and 4 bases at J, with 16 bases in the middle. The germline V gene has CDR1 MNHNS and CDR2 SASEGT. CDR3 residues: CASRREWGADTQYF. As DNA, the CDR3 is TGTGCCAGCCGTAGGGAGTGGGGGGCAGATACGCAGTATTTT.

The chain uses TRBV15 and TRBJ1-4; 7 bases map to TRBD1. The CDR3 loop spans 16 amino acids. The V gene end was trimmed by 1 base and the J gene end by 3 bases; junction bases not matched to a gene: 5. Germline values: CDR1 LNHNV, CDR2 YYDKDF (reference sequence). The chain's CDR3 is CATSRGYRGSNEKLFF. In DNA form, the CDR3 reads TGTGCCACCAGCAGAGGTTACAGGGGATCTAATGAAAAACTGTTTTTT.

The V gene is TRBV5-1, the J gene TRBJ2-7; D may be TRBD2 (6 bases). Germline CDR1 and CDR2: SGHRS and YFSETQ. V lost 0 bases and J lost 0, with 19 bases in between. The CDR3 sequence is 18 residues long. The CDR3 coding sequence is TGCGCCAGCAGCTTGGTATCGGGCGGGGCCTCCTCCTCCTACGAGCAGTACTTC. Translated: CASSLVSGGASSSYEQYF.

The genes are TRBV27 and TRBJ2-7, with 7 bases lining up with TRBD1. The ends lost 6 bases at V and 3 bases at J; junction bases unmatched: 5. Germline CDR1 is MNHEY and CDR2 is SMNVEV (reference sequence). The CDR3 has 13 amino acids. The CDR3: CASRHSGGYEQYF. For the CDR3, the DNA is TGTGCCAGCAGACACTCAGGGGGCTACGAGCAGTACTTC.